Here is one T cell receptor (delta chain) with its context. What it recognizes is unknown. A much larger clone differs from this one at a single base, so this may be a read error. Other DNA sequences in the sample encode the same CDR3. This specimen comes from a study of gammadelta T cells in human blood. Study observations and caveats: Microbial exposure reportedly appeared to drive polyclonal expansion of innate gamma-delta T cells right after birth.

The CDR3 has 18 amino acids. Germline CDR1 and CDR2: GEAIGNYY and EKD. TCRdb reapplied CATT to the RT-PCR reads. Among fewer than 2,500 delta-chain clones listed, around 3% were seen once. The sequencing input was Vgamma9Vdelta2 gamma-delta T cells from fetal blood. The sequence came from a human fetus. The V and J genes are TRDV2 and TRDJ3, with 9 positions matching TRDD3. DNA for the CDR3: TGTGCCTGTGACAAAGTACTGGGGGACACCTGGGACACCCGGCAGATGTTTTTC. Its protein product is CACDKVLGDTWDTRQMFF.